This T cell receptor (beta chain) appears in the sequencing data of a study of T cell responses to AZD1222 COVID-19 vaccine. Findings and caveats of the study: The study sampled repertoires only after the peak T cell response. Spike-specific TCR breadth rose after two AZD1222 doses, and depth rose as well.

Sequenced by immunoSEQ multiplex PCR; TCRdb stores in-frame clones only, minus some. The table records approximately 160,000 clones, about nine tenths of them present only once. The length of the CDR3 is 15 residues. Germline CDR1 LGHNT, CDR2 FRNRAP. The V end lost 0 bases, the J end lost 4 bases, and 12 bases lay between the germline ends. This clone was seen more than once but under ten times. Its target is not known. The genes are TRBV12-5 and TRBJ1-2; no clear D gene. This receptor was identified in an adult in good health. Sequences were derived from peripheral blood, sampled on day 0 of AZD1222 vaccination. CDR3 bases: TGTGCTAGTGGTTTGGTACCCGCAGCGCTCTATGGCTACACCTTC. Residues: CASGLVPAALYGYTF. Full variable domain (rest looked up from reference TRBV12-5 and TRBJ1-2): DARVTQTPRHKVTEMGQEVTMRCQPILGHNTVFWYRQTMMQGLELLAYFRNRAPLDDSGMPKDRFSAEMPDATLATLKIQPSEPRDSAVYFCASGLVPAALYGYTFGSGTRLTVV.